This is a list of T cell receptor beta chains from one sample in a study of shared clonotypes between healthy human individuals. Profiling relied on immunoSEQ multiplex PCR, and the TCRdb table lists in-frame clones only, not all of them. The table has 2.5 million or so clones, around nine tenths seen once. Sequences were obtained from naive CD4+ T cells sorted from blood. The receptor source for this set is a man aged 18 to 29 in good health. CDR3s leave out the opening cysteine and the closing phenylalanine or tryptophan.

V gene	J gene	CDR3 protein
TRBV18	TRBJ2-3	ASSPIQGVFSTDTQY
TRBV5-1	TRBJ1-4	ASSTGTGFEKLF
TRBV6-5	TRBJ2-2	ASRSQGFNGELF
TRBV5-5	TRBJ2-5	ASSLAAGLETQY
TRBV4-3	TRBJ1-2	ASSQERGGNAYT
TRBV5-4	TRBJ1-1	ASSLVTEAF
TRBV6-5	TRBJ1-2	ASSYSSNYGYT
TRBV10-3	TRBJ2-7	AISAGSSEGYEQY
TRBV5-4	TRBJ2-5	ASSRNSETQY
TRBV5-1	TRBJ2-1	ASSPGLAGGTDNEQF
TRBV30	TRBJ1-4	ASQEETGFREKLF
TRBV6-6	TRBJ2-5	ASSPVHEKETQY
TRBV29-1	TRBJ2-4	SVEDGGAGAKNIQY
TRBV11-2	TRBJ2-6	ASSLTVVGANVLT
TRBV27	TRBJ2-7	ASSFGRTYNHEQY
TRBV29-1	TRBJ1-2	SVGQGSNYGYT
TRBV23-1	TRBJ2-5	ASSQIQATGLATQETQY
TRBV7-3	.	ASSLGGDQYEQY
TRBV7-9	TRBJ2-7	ASSFTSGINREQY
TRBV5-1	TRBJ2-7	ASSLQDLRGEQY
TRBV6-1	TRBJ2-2	ASSGAGRSNTGELF
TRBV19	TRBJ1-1	ASSIAAGLHTEAF
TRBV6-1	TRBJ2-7	ASLDRASKEQY
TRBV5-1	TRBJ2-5	ASSSDGQGRRRTQY
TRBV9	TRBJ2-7	ASSVDPDSFIYYEQY
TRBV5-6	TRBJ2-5	ASSLVGGGETQY
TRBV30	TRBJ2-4	AWSDSSLQY
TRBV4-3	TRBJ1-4	ASSQVREKLF
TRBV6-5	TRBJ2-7	ASSWGGGAGQY
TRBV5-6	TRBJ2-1	ASSDRGSYNEQF
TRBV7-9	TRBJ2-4	ASSLQDNQGDIQY
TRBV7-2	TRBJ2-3	ASSHITDTQY
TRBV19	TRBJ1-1	ASSIVWGNAF
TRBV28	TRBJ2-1	ASSAGGMGNEQF
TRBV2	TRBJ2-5	ASSEIRPGYQETQY
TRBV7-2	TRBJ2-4	ASSLGGSVSIQY
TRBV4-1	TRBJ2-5	ASSHGRSLGETQY
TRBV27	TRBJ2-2	ASREYNTGELF
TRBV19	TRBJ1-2	ASSIMTKSPNYGYT
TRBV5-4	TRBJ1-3	ASSLSGSGNTIY
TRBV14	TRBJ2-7	ASSHRGQGLEQY
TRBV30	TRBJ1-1	AWSGGANTEAF
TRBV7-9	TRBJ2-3	ASRPRKGDTQY
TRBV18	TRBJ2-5	ASSPLVEETQY
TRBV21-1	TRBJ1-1	ASSPRQGGVNTEAF
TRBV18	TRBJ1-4	ASSSWTEREKLF
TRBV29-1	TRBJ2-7	SGGENEQY
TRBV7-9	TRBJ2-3	ASSFEGKATDTQY
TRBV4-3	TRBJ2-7	ASSQDHLSYEQY
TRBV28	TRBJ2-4	ASSTGTPNIQY
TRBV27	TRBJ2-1	ASKRSVGVGKQF
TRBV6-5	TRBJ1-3	ASSRTTGYGNTIY